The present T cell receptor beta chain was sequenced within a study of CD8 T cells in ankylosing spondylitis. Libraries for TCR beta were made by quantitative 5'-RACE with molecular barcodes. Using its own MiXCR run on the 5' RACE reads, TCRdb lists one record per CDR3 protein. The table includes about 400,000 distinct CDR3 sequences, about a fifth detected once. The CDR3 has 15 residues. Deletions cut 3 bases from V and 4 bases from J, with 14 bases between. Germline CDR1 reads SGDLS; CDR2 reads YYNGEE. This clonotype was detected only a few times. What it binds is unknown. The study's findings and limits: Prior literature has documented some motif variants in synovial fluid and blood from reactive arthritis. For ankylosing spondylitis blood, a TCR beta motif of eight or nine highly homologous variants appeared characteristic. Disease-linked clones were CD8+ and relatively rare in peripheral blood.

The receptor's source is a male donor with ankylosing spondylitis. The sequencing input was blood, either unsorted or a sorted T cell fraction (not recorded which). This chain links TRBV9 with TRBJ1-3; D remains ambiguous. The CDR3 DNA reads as TGTGCCAGCAGCGCCGATCGTACTGGCGGAAACACCATATATTTT. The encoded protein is CASSADRTGGNTIYF. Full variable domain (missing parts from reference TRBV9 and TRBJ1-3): DSGVTQTPKHLITATGQRVTLRCSPRSGDLSVYWYQQSLDQGLQFLIQYYNGEERAKGNILERFSAQQFPDLHSELNLSSLELGDSALYFCASSADRTGGNTIYFGEGSWLTVV.